The source of this T cell receptor beta chain is a study of monozygotic twins with inflammatory bowel disease (dated by TCRdb to between 2018 and 2021). Study-level background: In total, about 30 monozygotic twin pairs made up the full study: 19 Danish pairs, all IBD-discordant, plus nine German pairs, of which four were IBD-concordant and five were IBD-discordant. Each individual had, on average, about 151 000 unique TCRalpha sequences and 181 000 unique TCRbeta sequences available for analysis. Within discordant pairs, disease-associated traits were sought mainly by comparing IBD patients with their genetically identical healthy co-twins.

From cysteine to phenylalanine, the CDR3 is 15 amino acids long. Only the protein is on record. Sequences DFQATT (CDR1) and SNEGSKA (CDR2) are obtained from the germline V gene (reference sequence). From each donor, a roughly 2.5 ml peripheral blood sample was collected into PAXgene tubes and kept at -80 degrees C. Without any T cell sorting, total RNA was extracted from whole blood using the PAXgene blood miRNA kit on an automated QIAcube. Peripheral blood from monozygotic twin pairs, either concordant or discordant for inflammatory bowel disease, underwent deep TCRalpha and TCRbeta repertoire profiling that used unique molecular barcoding. Smoking habits were recorded for all twin pairs, and each individual was classified as a current, former or never smoker. The research as a whole found: Because patients were on differing immunosuppressive treatments, the repertoires may have picked up extra background noise and inter-individual variability. Concordant and discordant twins showed no difference in repertoire similarity, possibly because of limited statistical power. The results gave no support for a single strong signal or clonotype linked to IBD. Compared with healthy twins, IBD patients had fewer clonotypes in common with other individuals, a difference most pronounced in patients showing signs of disease activity. Measured by the inverse Simpson index, TCRbeta repertoire diversity was lower in IBD patients than in their healthy co-twins. Distinction between different T cell subtypes could not be achieved in the analysis.

Of note for this clonotype: Its binding antigen is unknown.

The library was made by 5' RACE. The input for every TCR library was 3500 ng of total RNA. For each sample, cDNA synthesis was carried out in eight separate reactions using SMARTScribe reverse transcriptase. During cDNA synthesis, template switching was used to introduce unique molecular identifiers that contained a 6-nucleotide sample barcode. TCRalpha and TCRbeta cDNA was amplified by two nested PCRs of roughly 16 and 10 cycles, with bead purification after each PCR. Before amplification, the cDNA was treated with uracil DNA-glycosylase and purified using the QIAquick PCR purification kit. The second PCR added Illumina TruSeq-compatible adapters along with sample-specific barcodes. TapeStation and Qubit were used to check library quality and concentration, and 5 ng of each library was pooled. The pooled libraries were sequenced with 2 x 100 bp reads and custom sequencing primers on an Illumina HiSeq2500 single-index Rapid Run. In the paper's pipeline: MiGEC version 1.2.6 was used for UMI-based consensus assembly, which corrected PCR and sequencing errors. MiXCR version 2.1.1 handled V(D)J alignment, clonotype assembly and CDR3 extraction. Gene usage, clonotype sharing and MAIT/NKT TCR abundance were normalised by analysing the top 1000, 10 000 and 20 000 clonotypes per sample. Diversity was computed as the inverse Simpson index with the vegan R package after downsampling to 27 000 UMIs. Paired Mann-Whitney U tests were applied to discordant twin pairs, and Benjamini-Hochberg correction was used for multiple testing. TCRdb reprocessed the reads and provides one entry for every CDR3 protein sequence; no DNA is given. The V and J calls here are based on TCRdb, not the publication. The sample table includes around 220,000 distinct CDR3 sequences. Approximately 7.7% of the sample lies in the top ten.

Sequences were obtained from blood. This TCR was sampled from a human donor with ulcerative colitis or Crohn's disease, or a healthy co-twin of an affected twin (not recorded which). This receptor chain uses TRBV20-1 and TRBJ2-2. CDR3 reads: CSARTSATNTGEPFF.